This TCR beta chain appears in the sequencing data of a study of cytomegalovirus exposure and HLA in healthy donors. Study findings and constraints: It was only CMV serostatus that was available as immune exposure information.

In the case of this clone: Its antigen is unidentified.

V lost 4 bases to trimming and J lost 2 bases, with 14 bases between them. CDR1 and CDR2 (germline): MGHDK, SYGVNS. The CDR3 extends over 15 amino acids. Primers: 60 Vbeta forward and 13 Jbeta reverse. Profiling relied on immunoSEQ multiplex PCR, and the TCRdb table lists in-frame clones only, not all of them. The sample includes 250,000 to 300,000 clones, about 93% of them seen just once. Sequenced input: PBMCs. This sequence joins TRBV25-1 and TRBJ1-1; no clear D. This sequence originates from a girl aged 2 to 10 in good health and CMV-seronegative. The chain's CDR3 is CASSAEGAANTEAFF. In DNA, the CDR3 is TGTGCCAGCAGTGCCGAGGGTGCAGCTAACACTGAAGCTTTCTTT.